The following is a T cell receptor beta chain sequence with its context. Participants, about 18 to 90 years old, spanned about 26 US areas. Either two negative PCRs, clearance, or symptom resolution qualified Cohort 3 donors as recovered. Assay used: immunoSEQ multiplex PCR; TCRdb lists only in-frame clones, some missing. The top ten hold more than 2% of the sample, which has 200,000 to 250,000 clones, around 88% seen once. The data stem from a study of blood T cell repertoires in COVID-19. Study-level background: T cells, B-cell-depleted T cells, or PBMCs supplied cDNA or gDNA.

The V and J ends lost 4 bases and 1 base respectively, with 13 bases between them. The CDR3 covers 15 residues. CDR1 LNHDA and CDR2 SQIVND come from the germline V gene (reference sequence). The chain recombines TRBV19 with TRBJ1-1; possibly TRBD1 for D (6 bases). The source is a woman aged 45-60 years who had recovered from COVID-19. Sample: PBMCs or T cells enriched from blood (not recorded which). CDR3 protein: CASSTSGTQNTEAFF. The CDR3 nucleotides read TGTGCCAGTAGTACCTCCGGGACACAGAACACTGAAGCTTTCTTT. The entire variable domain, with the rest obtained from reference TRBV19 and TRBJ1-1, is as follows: DGGITQSPKYLFRKEGQNVTLSCEQNLNHDAMYWYRQDPGQGLRLIYYSQIVNDFQKGDIAEGYSVSREKKESFPLTVTSAQKNPTAFYLCASSTSGTQNTEAFFGQGTRLTVV.